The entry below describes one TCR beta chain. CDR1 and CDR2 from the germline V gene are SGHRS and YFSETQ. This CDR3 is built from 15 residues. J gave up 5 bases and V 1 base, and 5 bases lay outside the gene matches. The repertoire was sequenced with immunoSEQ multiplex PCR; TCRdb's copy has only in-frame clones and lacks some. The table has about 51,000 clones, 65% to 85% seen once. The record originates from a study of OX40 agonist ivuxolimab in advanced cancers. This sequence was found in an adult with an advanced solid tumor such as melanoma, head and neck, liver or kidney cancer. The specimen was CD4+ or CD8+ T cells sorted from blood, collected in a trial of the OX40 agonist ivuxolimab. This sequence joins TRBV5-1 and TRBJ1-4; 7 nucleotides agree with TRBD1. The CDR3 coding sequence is TGCGCCAGCAGCTTGACCGGGACAGCAAATGAAAAACTGTTTTTT. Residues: CASSLTGTANEKLFF.